This TCR beta chain was captured by sequencing in a study of blood T cell repertoires in COVID-19 (dated by TCRdb to 2020 to 2022). At the level of the whole study: The collaborator samples originated in the United States, Italy and Spain and spanned the acute and convalescent phases of COVID-19. The prospective study material was composed of cDNA or gDNA derived from T cells, B-cell-depleted T cells, or PBMCs. Subjects who had been exposed to COVID-19, were actively infected with it, or had recovered from it provided the deeply sampled blood TCRbeta repertoires that made up the dataset. A freely available public database, intended as a resource for researchers studying the immune response to SARS-CoV-2, is where the repertoires were released. The samples were drawn from two sources: the first 160 participants of the ongoing ImmuneRACE study, and 1,000 to 1,500 subjects contributed by 6 global collaborators. Sample metadata almost always included a de-identified subject ID, COVID-19 status, age in years and sex. Where available, HLA class I and class II types were obtained from metadata supplied by the sample provider rather than from assay-based typing. The research as a whole found: How much clinical and demographic metadata was included differed by source and by participant, and the metadata was provided uncurated.

On this clone itself: There is no known antigen for this receptor. Qualities for individual bases were not recorded, and no much larger clone is one base off.

The V and J ends are trimmed by 2 bases and 3 bases, leaving 10 bases between them. The CDR3, cysteine through phenylalanine, is 14 amino acids long. Only the CDR3 portion is preserved as DNA: 42 bases, with reading frame beginning at the first base. In the germline V gene, CDR1 corresponds to MGHDK and CDR2 to SYGVNS. The immunoSEQ Assay, a bias-controlled multiplex PCR, was used to amplify TCRbeta CDR3 regions from genomic DNA. The original pipeline was this. The number of nucleated cells in each sample was estimated from the amplification of reference gene primers within the assay. To quantify the absolute abundance of each unique TCRbeta CDR3 rearrangement, sequence reads were collapsed and filtered. Productive Simpson clonality was computed per sample as the square root of Simpson's diversity index over productive rearrangements. TCRdb obtained this table from immuneACCESS and retained in-frame rearrangements with V and J assigned. These tables miss some clones; where compared with another copy, unresolved V genes account for less than half of the shortfall, and the remainder is unexplained. The V and J calls and clone size come from that table; D and trimming were worked out from the DNA. The sample table contains 48,000 or so clones; only one count was recorded for roughly 88% of them. About 3.1% of the sample belongs to the ten largest clones.

The collaborating institutions used their own protocols to collect whole blood in K2EDTA tubes. For TCRbeta analysis, collaborators shipped samples as frozen whole blood, isolated PBMCs, or DNA extracted from either of those sample types. What was sequenced was peripheral blood. This sequence uses TRBV25-1 and TRBJ1-1; TRBD1 is perhaps the D gene, given 5 matching bases. The clonotype originates from a human donor in a cohort sampled during active COVID-19. The DNA sequence follows: TGTGCCAGCAGTGAAGGGGGGAGGTACACTGAAGCTTTCTTT. The translation is CASSEGGRYTEAFF.